Below are 29 T cell receptor beta chains sequenced from a single sample in a study of human T cells and chemical hapten exposure (dated by TCRdb to the early 2020s). The time point label on this specimen signifies: pre-sensitization, week 0. Per the publication, the treatment or condition label means: therapeutic diphenylcyclopropenone sensitization with weekly scalp DPC. The library was prepared using RACE. Sequenced using a NextSeq 500. TCRdb applied fastp at Q25 and MiXCR to the public reads, then kept only in-frame beta chains. Rows with a matching CDR3 protein are joined into one entry that keeps the most common DNA and genes. The sample yields tens of thousands of distinct CDR3 sequences; 10% to 11% were counted once. Of the sample, over 4% falls within the top ten clones. Sample: whole blood, taken in connection with sensitization to the hapten diphenylcyclopropenone (DPC). The receptors stem from a woman in her forties or fifties with alopecia areata. Some clones in this sample may be carry-over from other donors' samples.

About this clonotype itself: The conserved final phenylalanine or tryptophan is absent from the CDR3, which likely points to a read error. The rearrangement links TRBV27 to TRBJ2-3; 9 bases line up with TRBD2. With 0 bases clipped from V and 2 bases from J, the junction kept 12 bases outside the gene matches. Germline assignment: CDR1 MNHEY and CDR2 SMNVEV (reference sequence). This CDR3 is built from 19 residues. The CDR3 nucleotides are TGTGCCAGCAGTTTATCGACCCCTTTAGCGGGGGCCTACACAGATACGCAGTATTTA. Protein sequence: CASSLSTPLAGAYTDTQYL.

This clonotype came up many times. The genes are TRBV7-9 and TRBJ1-4; TRBD1 matches 8 bases. The CDR3 runs 16 residues. V lost 4 bases, J lost 8 bases, and 12 bases stayed unmatched. Germline CDR1 SEHNR, CDR2 FQNEAQ (reference sequence). This CDR3 is CASSYSTGVVLEKLFF. The CDR3 DNA sequence: TGTGCCAGCAGCTACTCGACAGGGGTAGTATTGGAAAAACTGTTTTTT.

This clonotype was seen ten or more times. The rearrangement links TRBV6-2 or TRBV6-3 to TRBJ2-3; D possibly corresponds to TRBD1 (5 bases). CDR1 MNHEY and CDR2 SVGEGT come from the germline V gene. CDR3 length equals 15 residues. V was cut by 2 bases and J by 1 base, with 10 bases left in between. In nucleotides, the CDR3 is TGTGCCAGCAGTTACGATGGGGCCCGCACAGATACGCAGTATTTT. Residues: CASSYDGARTDTQYF.

Ten or more counts support this clonotype. The chain combines TRBV18 with TRBJ1-1; TRBD1 is a possible D gene (5 bases). This CDR3 region has 14 residues. V was pared by 6 bases and J by 6 bases, with 17 bases between. Germline-derived CDR1 and CDR2 are KGHSH and LQKENI. In DNA form, the CDR3 reads TGTGCCAGCTCCATTCAGGGATGGGAGGCTGAAGCTTTCTTT. Amino acids: CASSIQGWEAEAFF.

The V gene is TRBV10-3, the J gene TRBJ2-7; D is perhaps TRBD1 (6 bases). Germline CDR1 reads ENHRY; CDR2 reads SYGVKD. The length of the CDR3 is 13 residues. The V and J ends lost 6 bases and 6 bases respectively, with 15 bases between them. Here the CDR3 DNA reads TGTGCCATCAGCGATTACAGGGTGAGCGAGCAGTACTTC. Its translation is CAISDYRVSEQYF.

This clonotype was seen more than once but under ten times. This chain uses TRBV3-1 with TRBJ2-3; possible D gene TRBD2, 5 bases. CDR3 size: 14 residues. The germline gives CDR1 LGHDT, CDR2 YNNKEL (reference sequence). The V end was cut by 8 bases, the J end by 6 bases, with 18 bases between. CDR3 nucleotide sequence: TGTGCCAGCGGCCGGAGGCGGGCCTCGGATACGCAGTATTTT. It yields the protein CASGRRRASDTQYF.

The chain links TRBV7-2 to TRBJ1-1, with a weak D call TRBD1 (6 bases). V was shortened by 5 bases and J by 0 bases, with 13 bases between the two germline ends. CDR1 SGHTA and CDR2 FQGNSA come from the germline V gene. The CDR3 is 15 residues long. The CDR3 DNA is TGTGCCAGCAGCCCCAGACAGGACATGAACACTGAAGCTTTCTTT. Encoded protein: CASSPRQDMNTEAFF.

This clonotype was observed many times. This chain connects TRBV29-1 to TRBJ2-5; D is perhaps TRBD2 (6 bases). Germline V CDR1 and CDR2: SQVTM, ANQGSEA. CDR3 length: 14 residues. V was shortened by 6 bases and J by 3 bases, with 17 bases between the two germline ends. For the CDR3, the DNA is TGCAGCGTAAACACCCTCAGGAGGGAAGAGACCCAGTACTTC. It specifies CSVNTLRREETQYF.

The chain is built from TRBV27 and TRBJ2-3; D may be TRBD2 (6 bases). The CDR3 has 18 amino acids. Germline CDR1 MNHEY, CDR2 SMNVEV (reference sequence). Trimming cost V 2 bases and J 0 bases, with 18 bases left between them. The CDR3 loop reads CASSLTSSGRTSTDTQYF. The CDR3 DNA reads as TGTGCCAGCAGTTTAACGTCTAGTGGGAGGACTAGCACAGATACGCAGTATTTT.

The CDR3 reads CASSSHLDGTEAFF. The CDR3 nucleotides read TGTGCCAGCAGCTCCCACCTCGATGGCACTGAAGCTTTCTTT. The rearrangement links TRBV7-9 to TRBJ1-1; unclear D gene. CDR3 length equals 14 residues. With 4 bases removed from V and 4 bases from J, the gap between germline ends came to 13 bases. CDR1 and CDR2 from the germline V gene are SEHNR and FQNEAQ (reference sequence). The full variable domain, completed using reference TRBV7-9 and TRBJ1-1, is DTGVSQNPRHKITKRGQNVTFRCDPISEHNRLYWYRQTLGQGPEFLTYFQNEAQLEKSRLLSDRFSAERPKGSFSTLEIQRTEQGDSAMYLCASSSHLDGTEAFFGQGTRLTVV.

The V call is TRBV20-1, the J call TRBJ2-5, with a weak D call TRBD1 (6 bases). The CDR3 runs to 16 residues. From germline, CDR1 is DFQATT and CDR2 SNEGSKA (reference sequence). V was pared by 4 bases and J by 3 bases, with 21 bases between. This chain's CDR3 is CSANRDTRPLKETQYF. CDR3 bases: TGCAGTGCTAACCGGGACACCAGGCCCCTTAAAGAGACCCAGTACTTC.

This clonotype has at least ten counts. The chain joins TRBV3-1 to TRBJ2-1; no definite D call. From germline, CDR1 is LGHDT and CDR2 YNNKEL (reference sequence). V lost 4 bases and J lost 5, with 6 bases in between. The CDR3 totals 12 residues. The CDR3 DNA is TGTGCCAGCAGCCGTAGTGACAATGAGCAGTTCTTC. Amino acid sequence: CASSRSDNEQFF.

This clonotype was seen at least ten times. The chain carries TRBV6-5 and TRBJ1-6; D unclear. The CDR3 contains 18 residues. Trimming stripped 2 bases from V and 0 bases from J, with 14 bases between. Germline V gives CDR1 MNHEY, CDR2 SVGAGI. CDR3 residues: CASSYARHMSSYNSPLHF. CDR3 in DNA: TGTGCCAGCAGTTACGCCAGACATATGAGCTCCTATAATTCACCCCTCCACTTT.

This sequence joins TRBV18 and TRBJ2-3; D not resolved. The V end was cut by 3 bases, the J end by 5 bases, with 15 bases between. This CDR3 contains 15 residues. CDR1 is KGHSH and CDR2 is LQKENI in the germline V gene. This CDR3 reads CASSPDLAELDTQYF. CDR3 nucleotide sequence: TGTGCCAGCTCACCCGACCTGGCTGAGTTAGATACGCAGTATTTT.

This clonotype was recorded many times. The CDR3 bases are TGCGCCAGCAGTGAGTGGACAGGGGGCACCGGGGAGCTGTTTTTT. Its protein product is CASSEWTGGTGELFF. The chain links TRBV10-2 to TRBJ2-2; 10 bases align to TRBD1. The CDR3 spans 15 residues. Germline assignment: CDR1 WSHSY and CDR2 SAAADI. V dropped 1 base and J dropped 4; count of bases not matched to a gene: 0.

In its sample, this clonotype was seen a few times. The chain employs TRBV7-2 and TRBJ2-1, with 7 bases matching TRBD1. Germline CDR1 is SGHTA and CDR2 is FQGNSA. The trim removed 4 bases at V and 14 bases at J, leaving 8 bases unmatched. The CDR3 totals 12 residues. The CDR3 bases are TGTGCCAGCAGCTCCGACAGGGTCAGGGAGTTCTTC. Translating gives CASSSDRVREFF.

This clonotype has only a few counts. CDR3 residues: CASSPGLNEKLFF. Here the CDR3 DNA reads TGTGCCAGCTCACCAGGGTTGAATGAAAAACTGTTTTTT. This rearrangement joins TRBV18 to TRBJ1-4; no clear D gene. With 2 bases removed from V and 5 bases from J, the gap between germline ends came to 6 bases. Germline CDR1 reads KGHSH; CDR2 reads LQKENI. The CDR3 sequence is 13 residues long. The full variable domain, in which reference TRBV18 and TRBJ1-4 provide the parts outside the CDR3, is NAGVMQNPRHLVRRRGQEARLRCSPMKGHSHVYWYRQLPEEGLKFMVYLQKENIIDESGMPKERFSAEFPKEGPSILRIQQVVRGDSAAYFCASSPGLNEKLFFGSGTQLSVL.

This clonotype showed up many times. This sequence joins TRBV27 and TRBJ2-7, with D perhaps matching TRBD1 (5 bases). The germline V and J ends were trimmed by 3 bases and 3 bases, with 12 bases remaining between them. The CDR3 extends over 14 amino acids. Germline V gene sequence: CDR1 MNHEY, CDR2 SMNVEV (reference sequence). The CDR3, as DNA: TGTGCCAGCAGTTTTGGGCAGGGCCTCTACGAGCAGTACTTC. Its translation is CASSFGQGLYEQYF.

This clonotype was observed many times. The rearrangement uses TRBV5-4 and TRBJ2-1; no reliable D call. There are 17 residues in the CDR3. The germline V and J ends were trimmed by 3 bases and 4 bases, with 20 bases remaining between them. Germline assignment: CDR1 SGHNT and CDR2 YYREEE (reference sequence). CDR3 loop: CASSSRIGQEPYNEQFF. CDR3 in DNA: TGTGCCAGCAGCTCAAGAATCGGGCAGGAACCATACAATGAGCAGTTCTTC.

This clonotype was seen many times. The chain combines TRBV7-3 with TRBJ2-2, with 10 nucleotides matching TRBD2. Germline V gene data show CDR1 as SGHTA and CDR2 as FQGTGA. The CDR3 contains 16 residues. The trim removed 5 bases at V and 1 base at J, leaving 4 bases unmatched. The DNA for the CDR3 is TGTGCCAGCAGCCCAAGACTAGCGGGGAACACCGGGGAGCTGTTTTTT. Its translation is CASSPRLAGNTGELFF.

This clonotype was counted between two and nine times. The V gene is TRBV20-1, the J gene TRBJ2-6; D perhaps matches TRBD1 (7 bases). Per the germline V gene, CDR1 is DFQATT and CDR2 is SNEGSKA (reference sequence). This CDR3 comprises 17 residues. V lost 5 bases, J lost 4 bases, and 21 bases lay in between. The CDR3 DNA reads TGCAGTGCTCGTGGAGGGGGCGCCGGCTCGGGGGCCAACGTCCTGACTTTC. It specifies CSARGGGAGSGANVLTF.

This clonotype was seen ten or more times. This chain uses TRBV29-1 with TRBJ2-5; the match to TRBD1 covers 7 bases. The germline CDR1 and CDR2 sequences are SQVTM and ANQGSEA. The CDR3 has 12 amino acids. V was pared by 6 bases and J by 7 bases, with 8 bases of the junction left unmatched. This CDR3 is CSVGTAETTQYF. CDR3 nucleotides: TGCAGCGTGGGGACAGCCGAAACGACCCAGTACTTC.

Regarding this clonotype: This may stem from a read error, because a much larger clone lies one nucleotide away. J is TRBJ1-2 and V is TRBV20-1; weak D call: TRBD1 (5 bases). Trimming pared 5 bases from V and 7 bases from J, leaving 14 bases between. The CDR3 covers 12 residues. Germline lookup yields CDR1 DFQATT and CDR2 SNEGSKA (reference sequence). CDR3 sequence (DNA): TGCAGTGCTTTACAGGAGGATCTTGGCTACACCTTC. Amino acid sequence: CSALQEDLGYTF.

This clonotype was counted ten times or more. The CDR3 region is CASSEGRDNEQFF. CDR3 nucleotide sequence: TGTGCCAGCAGCGAGGGACGGGACAATGAGCAGTTCTTC. The chain uses TRBV6-4 and TRBJ2-1; D tentatively fits TRBD1 or TRBD2 (5 bases each). The V and J ends lost 6 bases and 5 bases respectively, with 11 bases between them. The V gene's germline CDR1 is MRHNA and CDR2 SNTAGT. CDR3 length equals 13 residues.

This clonotype has a handful of counts. This rearrangement joins TRBV18 to TRBJ2-2; D remains unclear. The CDR3 runs 14 residues. Germline CDR1 reads KGHSH; CDR2 reads LQKENI. The V and J ends lost 6 bases and 7 bases respectively, with 15 bases between them. CDR3 loop: CASSPRARDGELFF. CDR3 DNA: TGTGCCAGCTCCCCCCGGGCTCGTGACGGGGAGCTGTTTTTT.

This clonotype was recorded at least ten times. The chain joins TRBV28 to TRBJ2-1; D tentatively fits TRBD1 or TRBD2 (5 bases each). The V end was cut by 2 bases, the J end by 0 bases, with 26 bases between. CDR1 is MDHEN and CDR2 is SYDVKM in the germline V gene. The CDR3 length is 21 residues. The CDR3 here is CASSLIRAGGKAESSYNEQFF. The CDR3 nucleotides read TGTGCCAGCAGTTTAATCAGGGCCGGCGGAAAAGCGGAGAGCTCCTACAATGAGCAGTTCTTC.

This clonotype was counted ten times or more. The chain employs TRBV13 and TRBJ1-6, with D unclear. The CDR3 contains 13 residues. Looked up from germline, CDR1 is PRHDT and CDR2 is FYEKMQ (reference sequence). V was clipped by 4 bases and J by 6 bases, with 7 bases between them. CDR3 DNA sequence: TGTGCCAGCAGCTCAGACCGTAATTCACCCCTCCACTTT. Encoded protein: CASSSDRNSPLHF. The full variable domain, in which reference TRBV13 and TRBJ1-6 provide the parts outside the CDR3, is AAGVIQSPRHLIKEKRETATLKCYPIPRHDTVYWYQQGPGQDPQFLISFYEKMQSDKGSIPDRFSAQQFSDYHSELNMSSLELGDSALYFCASSSDRNSPLHFGNGTRLTVT.

The gene calls are TRBV5-4 and TRBJ1-3; D call uncertain. V gave up 5 bases and J gave up 0 bases, with 9 bases separating them. The germline V gene encodes CDR1 SGHNT and CDR2 YYREEE (reference sequence). This CDR3 is 14 amino acids long. The CDR3: CASSQRHSGNTIYF. CDR3 nucleotides: TGTGCCAGCAGTCAGAGGCACTCTGGAAACACCATATATTTT.

This clonotype was recorded many times. J is TRBJ1-1 and V is TRBV6-1; 7 nucleotides agree with TRBD1. Per the germline V gene, CDR1 is MNHNS and CDR2 is SASEGT. The CDR3 spans 14 residues. Losses at the gene ends were 5 bases for V and 1 base for J; bases not matched to a gene: 4. CDR3 sequence: CASSKGQPNTEAFF. In DNA, the CDR3 is TGTGCCAGCAGTAAGGGACAGCCGAACACTGAAGCTTTCTTT.